Presented here are 5 T cell receptor beta chains from one specimen sequenced in a study of T-cell memory formation after mild COVID-19. TCRdb analysed the 5' RACE reads with MiXCR anew, one entry per CDR3 protein. The table records about 400,000 distinct CDR3 sequences, more than 20% of them present only once. The specimen sequenced was PBMCs or a T cell subset sorted from them (not recorded which). These receptors originate from an adult woman who had mild COVID-19 (a few samples of this study predate the infection). Cell type and time point are not known.

This clonotype was seen once. This chain connects TRBV20-1 to TRBJ2-7, with TRBD1 identical over 8 bases. The CDR3 runs to 15 residues. J lost 5 bases, V lost 0 bases, and 9 bases had no gene match. Germline V gene sequence: CDR1 DFQATT, CDR2 SNEGSKA (reference sequence). The CDR3 coding sequence is TGCAGTGCTAGAGACCCTAGGACAGGGCGGGACGAGCAGTACTTC. Protein product: CSARDPRTGRDEQYF.

The chain uses TRBV23-1 and TRBJ1-1; no clear D gene. TRBV23-1 is an ORF for which the function is uncertain. This CDR3 is built from 17 residues. V was cut by 0 bases and J by 0 bases, with 14 bases left in between. CDR3 DNA sequence: TGCGCCAGCAGTCAATCTAGGAAAAAGGTTATGAACACTGAAGCTTTCTTT. It yields the protein CASSQSRKKVMNTEAFF.

This clonotype was counted between two and nine times. The chain is built from TRBV2 and TRBJ2-5, with 7 bases that match TRBD2. CDR3 size: 18 residues. V trimming: 7 bases; J trimming: 5 bases; junction bases outside the gene matches: 22. Germline V gives CDR1 SNHLY, CDR2 FYNNEI. This CDR3 reads CASKRLGAGDMRRETQYF. CDR3 nucleotide sequence: TGTGCCAGCAAACGTCTCGGCGCGGGGGATATGAGGAGGGAGACCCAGTACTTC.

The V gene is TRBV4-1, the J gene TRBJ2-1; D is perhaps TRBD1 (6 bases). The CDR3 loop spans 16 amino acids. Trimming took 2 bases from V and 5 from J, leaving 16 bases between them. Germline CDR1 reads MGHRA; CDR2 reads YSYEKL. DNA for the CDR3: TGCGCCAGCAGCCAACCAACAGGGCGCCTAAACAATGAGCAGTTCTTC. This encodes CASSQPTGRLNNEQFF.

This clonotype was observed at least ten times. The rearrangement uses TRBV7-2 and TRBJ1-6, with no clear D. This CDR3 is built from 14 residues. The germline V gene encodes CDR1 SGHTA and CDR2 FQGNSA. The V and J ends lost 4 bases and 5 bases respectively, with 9 bases between them. The chain's CDR3 is CASSWGTNNSPLHF. The CDR3 DNA follows: TGTGCCAGCAGCTGGGGTACAAATAATTCACCCCTCCACTTT.